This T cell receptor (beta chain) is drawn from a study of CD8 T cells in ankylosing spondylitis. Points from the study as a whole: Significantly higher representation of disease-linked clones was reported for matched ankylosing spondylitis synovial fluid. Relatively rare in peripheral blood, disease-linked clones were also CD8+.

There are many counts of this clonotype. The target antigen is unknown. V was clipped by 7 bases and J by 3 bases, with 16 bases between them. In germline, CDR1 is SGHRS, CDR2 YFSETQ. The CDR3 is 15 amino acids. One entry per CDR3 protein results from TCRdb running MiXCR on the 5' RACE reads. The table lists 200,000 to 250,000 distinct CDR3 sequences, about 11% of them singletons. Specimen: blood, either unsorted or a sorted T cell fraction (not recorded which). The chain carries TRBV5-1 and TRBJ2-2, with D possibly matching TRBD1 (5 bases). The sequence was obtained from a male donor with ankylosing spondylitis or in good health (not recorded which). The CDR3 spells CASGLSLGDTGELFF. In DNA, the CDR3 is TGCGCCAGCGGGCTGTCGTTAGGGGACACCGGGGAGCTGTTTTTT.